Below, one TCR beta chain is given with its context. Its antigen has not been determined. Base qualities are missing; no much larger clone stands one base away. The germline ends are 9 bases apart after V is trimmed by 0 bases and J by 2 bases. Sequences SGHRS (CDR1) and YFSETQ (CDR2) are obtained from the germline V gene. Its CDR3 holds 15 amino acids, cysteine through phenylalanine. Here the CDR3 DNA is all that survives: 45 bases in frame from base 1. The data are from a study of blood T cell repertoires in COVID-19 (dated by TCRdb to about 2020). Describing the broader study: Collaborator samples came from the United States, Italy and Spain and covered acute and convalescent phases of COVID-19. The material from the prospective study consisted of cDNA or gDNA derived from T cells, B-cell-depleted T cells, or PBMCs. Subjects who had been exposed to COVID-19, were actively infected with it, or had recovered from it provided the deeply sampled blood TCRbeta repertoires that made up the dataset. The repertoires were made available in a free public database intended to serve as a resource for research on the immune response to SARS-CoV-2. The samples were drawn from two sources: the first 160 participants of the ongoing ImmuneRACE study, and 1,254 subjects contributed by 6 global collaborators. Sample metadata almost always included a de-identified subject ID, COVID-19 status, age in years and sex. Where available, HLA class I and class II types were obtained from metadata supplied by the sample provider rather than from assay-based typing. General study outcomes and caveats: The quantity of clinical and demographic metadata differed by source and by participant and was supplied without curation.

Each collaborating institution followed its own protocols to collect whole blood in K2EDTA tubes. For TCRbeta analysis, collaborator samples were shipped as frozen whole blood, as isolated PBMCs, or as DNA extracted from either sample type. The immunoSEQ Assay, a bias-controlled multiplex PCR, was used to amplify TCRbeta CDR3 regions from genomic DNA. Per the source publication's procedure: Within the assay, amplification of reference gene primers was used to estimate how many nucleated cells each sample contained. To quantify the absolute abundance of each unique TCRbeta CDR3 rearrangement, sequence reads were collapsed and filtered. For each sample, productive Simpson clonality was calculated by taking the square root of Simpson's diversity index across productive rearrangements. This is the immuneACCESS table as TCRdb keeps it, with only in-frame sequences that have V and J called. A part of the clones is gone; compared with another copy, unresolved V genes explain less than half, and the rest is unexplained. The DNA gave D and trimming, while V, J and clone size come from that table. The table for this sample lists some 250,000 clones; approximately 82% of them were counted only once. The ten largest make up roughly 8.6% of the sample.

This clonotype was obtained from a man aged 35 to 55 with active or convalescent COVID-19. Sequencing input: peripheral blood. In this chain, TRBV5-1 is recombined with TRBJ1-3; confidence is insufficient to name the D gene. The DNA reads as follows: TGCGCCAGCAGCTTGGCGTCAGGAACTGGAAACACCATATATTTT. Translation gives CASSLASGTGNTIYF.